Shown below are 20 T cell receptor beta chains from a single sample sequenced in a study of T cell responses to AZD1222 COVID-19 vaccine. Repertoires were generated with immunoSEQ multiplex PCR, while TCRdb's copy carries only in-frame clones and drops some. This sample has over 100,000 clones; approximately 91% occur once, and the top ten carry over 10%. The specimen was peripheral blood, collected on day 0 of MenACWY control vaccination. The receptor source for this set is an adult in good health.

The DNA of the CDR3 is TGTGCCAGCAGTTTCGTGGGGTCTGGCACTGAAGCTTTCTTT. Translated, it gives CASSFVGSGTEAFF. The chain uses TRBV27 and TRBJ1-1, with no clear D. CDR1 and CDR2 (germline): MNHEY, SMNVEV (reference sequence). The CDR3 spans 14 residues. V shed 3 bases and J shed 4 bases, with 12 bases lying between them.

This clone was found once. This chain joins TRBV6-6 and TRBJ1-4; D unresolved. The CDR3 has 15 residues. Trimming cost V 5 bases and J 0 bases, with 10 bases left between them. Germline V CDR1 and CDR2: MNHNY, SVGAGI (reference sequence). The chain's CDR3 is CASSGREATNEKLFF. The CDR3 nucleotides are TGTGCCAGCAGTGGCCGGGAGGCAACTAATGAAAAACTGTTTTTT.

The rearrangement joins TRBV12-3 or TRBV12-4 to TRBJ1-1; D is uncertain. Trimming pared 5 bases from V and 5 bases from J, leaving 12 bases between. This CDR3 is 13 amino acids long. The CDR3: CASSLSWGTEAFF. The CDR3, as DNA: TGTGCCAGCAGTCTCAGTTGGGGTACTGAAGCTTTCTTT.

The chain couples TRBV28 to TRBJ2-1, with 11 bases identical to TRBD2. V trimming: 3 bases; J trimming: 7 bases; junction bases outside the gene matches: 8. This CDR3 is built from 16 residues. Germline values: CDR1 MDHEN, CDR2 SYDVKM. The CDR3 loop is CASSFPLAGGRNEQFF. The CDR3 DNA follows: TGTGCCAGCAGTTTCCCTTTAGCGGGGGGGAGGAATGAGCAGTTCTTC.

The chain's CDR3 is CASSPGPGTEAFF. Written as DNA, the CDR3 is TGTGCCAGCAGCCCGGGGCCGGGCACTGAAGCTTTCTTT. The chain uses TRBV5-8 and TRBJ1-1; TRBD1 might be the D (5 bases). Trimming cost V 4 bases and J 4 bases, with 11 bases left between them. This CDR3 has 13 amino acids. Germline V gene lookup returns CDR1 SGHTS and CDR2 YDEGEE.

J is TRBJ2-3 and V is TRBV7-6; D is perhaps TRBD1 (6 bases). This CDR3 spans 17 amino acids. CDR1 SGHVS and CDR2 FNYEAQ come from the germline V gene. V was pared by 1 base and J by 0 bases, with 14 bases between. CDR3 sequence reads: CASSLGGRTVSTDTQYF. DNA for the CDR3: TGTGCCAGCAGCTTAGGGGGTCGGACAGTTAGCACAGATACGCAGTATTTT.

J is TRBJ2-1 and V is TRBV29-1, with TRBD2 matching 11 bases. CDR3 size: 15 residues. The junction had 4 bases not matched to a gene; V was cut back by 2 bases and J by 4 bases. CDR1 is SQVTM, CDR2 ANQGSEA, per germline. DNA for the CDR3: TGCAGCGTTGAATCAACTAGCGGGGGATACAATGAGCAGTTCTTC. It yields the protein CSVESTSGGYNEQFF.

The V and J genes are TRBV18 and TRBJ2-2; D gene unclear. CDR3 size: 19 residues. Germline V gene lookup returns CDR1 KGHSH and CDR2 LQKENI. Trimming cost V 6 bases and J 0 bases, with 23 bases left between them. CDR3: CASSTIPGQRRTNTGELFF. For the CDR3, the DNA is TGTGCCAGCTCGACAATCCCAGGCCAGCGAAGGACGAACACCGGGGAGCTGTTTTTT.

This chain links TRBV6-5 with TRBJ2-7; possible D gene TRBD1, 6 bases. The CDR3 contains 15 residues. Trimming shortened V by 2 bases and J by 4 bases, and 15 bases separated the two germline ends. Germline V gene sequence: CDR1 MNHEY, CDR2 SVGAGI. The CDR3 DNA is TGTGCCAGCAGTTACGATTGGACAGAACTTTACGAGCAGTACTTC. Translating gives CASSYDWTELYEQYF.

The chain is built from TRBV19 and TRBJ1-4; D is possibly TRBD1 (6 bases). The CDR3 loop spans 18 amino acids. Germline V lookup: CDR1 LNHDA, CDR2 SQIVND (reference sequence). The V and J ends lost 3 bases and 5 bases respectively, with 22 bases between them. CDR3 region: CASSMGFGSGAKNEKLFF. Written as DNA, the CDR3 is TGTGCCAGTAGTATGGGGTTCGGGTCGGGGGCGAAAAATGAAAAACTGTTTTTT.

J is TRBJ1-3 and V is TRBV4-2; D is undetermined. Germline CDR1 and CDR2: LGHNA and YNFKEQ. V shed 1 base and J shed 0 bases, with 7 bases lying between them. The CDR3 consists of 15 residues. The CDR3: CASSQAIDSGNTIYF. The CDR3 region has the DNA TGTGCCAGCAGCCAAGCTATCGACTCTGGAAACACCATATATTTT.

V gene TRBV4-1 combines with J gene TRBJ2-7, with TRBD2 matching over 8 bases. V was clipped by 0 bases and J by 1 base; unmatched bases: 5. The CDR3 extends over 16 amino acids. Germline V CDR1 and CDR2: MGHRA, YSYEKL. The CDR3 is CASSQEGPSGSYEQYF. CDR3 bases: TGCGCCAGCAGCCAAGAAGGGCCTAGCGGGTCCTACGAGCAGTACTTC.

This chain joins TRBV5-1 and TRBJ2-7, with a weak D call TRBD2 (5 bases). Trimming shortened V by 0 bases and J by 7 bases, and 20 bases separated the two germline ends. Germline V CDR1 and CDR2: SGHRS, YFSETQ. The CDR3 length is 16 residues. The CDR3 region is CASSLGSSTPLREQYF. The CDR3 nucleotides read TGCGCCAGCAGCTTGGGCTCTAGCACGCCGCTTCGGGAGCAGTACTTC.

The chain carries TRBV6-5 and TRBJ1-6; D may be TRBD1 (5 bases). This CDR3 spans 12 amino acids. Trimming pared 8 bases from V and 8 bases from J, leaving 10 bases between. Germline V CDR1 and CDR2: MNHEY, SVGAGI. The DNA of the CDR3 is TGTGCCAGCCCCGGGGACGATTCACCCCTCCACTTT. Translating it yields CASPGDDSPLHF.

This sequence joins TRBV27 and TRBJ1-1; no clear D gene. The CDR3 consists of 14 residues. Germline CDR1 reads MNHEY; CDR2 reads SMNVEV (reference sequence). V was pared by 4 bases and J by 0 bases, with 9 bases between. The CDR3 DNA follows: TGTGCCAGCAGTTCCCCTTATATGAACACTGAAGCTTTCTTT. Translation: CASSSPYMNTEAFF.

The chain combines TRBV5-1 with TRBJ1-1; no clear D. Germline V gene lookup returns CDR1 SGHRS and CDR2 YFSETQ. This CDR3 region has 15 residues. Trimming stripped 1 base from V and 0 bases from J, with 10 bases between. The CDR3 region has the DNA TGCGCCAGCAGCTTGATTGGTGGGATGAACACTGAAGCTTTCTTT. Translation gives CASSLIGGMNTEAFF.

V usage is TRBV28 and J usage is TRBJ1-5; D gene unclear. Per the germline V gene, CDR1 is MDHEN and CDR2 is SYDVKM. Trimming took off 3 bases at V and 0 bases at J, with 6 bases between the two ends. The CDR3 runs to 14 residues. This CDR3 is CASSLTYSNQPQHF. The CDR3 DNA reads TGTGCCAGCAGTTTGACGTATAGCAATCAGCCCCAGCATTTT. The complete variable domain, with remaining parts taken from reference TRBV28 and TRBJ1-5, reads DVKVTQSSRYLVKRTGEKVFLECVQDMDHENMFWYRQDPGLGLRLIYFSYDVKMKEKGDIPEGYSVSREKKERFSLILESASTNQTSMYLCASSLTYSNQPQHFGDGTRLSIL.

This rearrangement joins TRBV7-9 to TRBJ2-1; TRBD2 agrees at 8 bases. This CDR3 contains 12 residues. CDR1 is SEHNR and CDR2 is FQNEAQ in the germline V gene (reference sequence). V lost 4 bases to trimming and J lost 10 bases; unmatched junction nucleotides: 3. CDR3 coding DNA: TGTGCCAGCAGCTCGGGACTAGTCGAGCAGTTCTTC. The encoded protein is CASSSGLVEQFF.

The chain uses TRBV28 and TRBJ1-5; tentative D call: TRBD1 (6 bases). There are 15 residues in the CDR3. CDR1 is MDHEN, CDR2 SYDVKM, per germline. The V end was cut by 8 bases, the J end by 5 bases, with 19 bases between. CDR3 bases: TGTGCCAGCTCAACAAACGGGGGGCGGGATCAGCCCCAGCATTTT. The encoded protein is CASSTNGGRDQPQHF.

This chain links TRBV5-1 with TRBJ2-7; TRBD2 might be the D (5 bases). The CDR3 covers 17 residues. The germline CDR1 and CDR2 sequences are SGHRS and YFSETQ. V was cut by 5 bases and J by 2 bases, with 23 bases left in between. The CDR3 here is CASSPGIHRGVTYEQYF. The CDR3, as DNA: TGCGCCAGCAGTCCAGGCATCCACCGGGGAGTGACCTACGAGCAGTACTTC.